This TCR beta chain was obtained from a study of technical replicates of blood from a few donors. Profiled with immunoSEQ multiplex PCR; TCRdb holds only in-frame clones, not every one. The data show 75,000 to 95,000 clones, roughly 96% seen once. This CDR3 region has 12 residues. Looked up from germline, CDR1 is SGHNT and CDR2 is YENEEA. V was cut by 5 bases and J by 6 bases, with 9 bases left in between. The chain links TRBV11-3 to TRBJ2-3, with D uncertain. This receptor was obtained from a human donor in good health. Sequencing used T cells isolated from PBMCs. The CDR3 here is CASSPYGDTQYF. CDR3 in DNA: TGTGCCAGCAGCCCGTACGGGGATACGCAGTATTTT.